The present T cell receptor (beta chain) was sequenced within a study of blood T cell repertoires in COVID-19. Germline V gene data show CDR1 as LGHNA and CDR2 as YNFKEQ. V lost 1 base, J lost 7 bases, and 13 bases stayed unmatched. The CDR3 totals 17 residues. Donors were grouped by their self-reported clinical history. Clones were read by immunoSEQ multiplex PCR, and TCRdb kept only the in-frame ones, dropping some. Here the sample spans about 210,000 clones, approximately 88% being singletons. Sequencing input: PBMCs or T cells enriched from blood (not recorded which). The rearrangement uses TRBV4-2 and TRBJ2-1; 7 nucleotides align to TRBD2. The sequence derives from a man aged 18 to 30 with acute COVID-19. CDR3 bases: TGTGCCAGCAGCCAAGCTGGAAGTGGGAGGGCCCGGAATGAGCAGTTCTTC. As protein: CASSQAGSGRARNEQFF.